This T cell receptor beta chain was observed in a study of cytomegalovirus exposure and HLA in healthy donors. There are 15 residues in the CDR3. In germline, CDR1 is SNHLY, CDR2 FYNNEI. V gave up 4 bases and J gave up 1 base; unmatched junction bases: 5. Use of 60 Vbeta and 13 Jbeta primers characterized the PCR. TCRdb's copy holds only in-frame clones and misses some; the assay was immunoSEQ multiplex PCR. This sample has 110,000 or so clones, with approximately 84% found just once. The specimen sequenced was PBMCs. The rearrangement uses TRBV2 and TRBJ2-3; 7 bases align to TRBD1. This clonotype originated in a male donor in good health and CMV-seronegative. Here the CDR3 DNA reads TGTGCCAGCAGTGGCCGACAGGGAGGCACAGATACGCAGTATTTT. Encoded protein: CASSGRQGGTDTQYF.